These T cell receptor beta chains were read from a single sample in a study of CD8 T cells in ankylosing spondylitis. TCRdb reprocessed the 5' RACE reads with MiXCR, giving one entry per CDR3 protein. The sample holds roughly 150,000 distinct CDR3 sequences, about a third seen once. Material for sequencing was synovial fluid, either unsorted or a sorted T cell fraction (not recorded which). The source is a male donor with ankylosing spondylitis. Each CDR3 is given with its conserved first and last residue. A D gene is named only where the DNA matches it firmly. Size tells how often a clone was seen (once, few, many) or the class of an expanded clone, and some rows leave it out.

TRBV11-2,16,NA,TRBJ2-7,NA,TGTGCCAGCAGCCCGCGGACCCGGACGGAAACCTACGAGCAGTACTTC,CASSPRTRTETYEQYF
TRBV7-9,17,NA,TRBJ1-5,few,TGTGCCAGCAGTCGGGACGAGGGGGACCTCAGCAATCAGCCCCAGCATTTT,CASSRDEGDLSNQPQHF
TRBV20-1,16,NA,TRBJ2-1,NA,TGCAGTGCTCCCAGGCCGGTGGGTGATACTTCGGGGGAGCAGTTCTTC,CSAPRPVGDTSGEQFF
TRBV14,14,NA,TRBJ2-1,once,TGTGCCAGCAGGTACGGGGGTACCTACAATGAGCAGTTCTTC,CASRYGGTYNEQFF
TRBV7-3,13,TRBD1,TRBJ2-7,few,TGTGCCAGCAGCACAGGGGGAAAAGGTGTACAGTACTTC,CASSTGGKGVQYF
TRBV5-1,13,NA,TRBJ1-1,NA,TGCGCCAGCAGCTTGTCGGGGGGCGCAGGGGCTTTCTTT,CASSLSGGAGAFF
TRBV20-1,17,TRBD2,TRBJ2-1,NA,TGCAGTGCTAGACCCTATGTCGGCGGGAGAGGGAACAATGAGCAGTTCTTC,CSARPYVGGRGNNEQFF
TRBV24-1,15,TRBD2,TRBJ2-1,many,TGTGCCACCAGTGATACCAGCGGGGTTGACAATGAGCAGTTCTTC,CATSDTSGVDNEQFF
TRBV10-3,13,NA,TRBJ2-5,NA,TGTGCCACCCGGACGGAGGGCCCGGAGACCCAGTACTTC,CATRTEGPETQYF
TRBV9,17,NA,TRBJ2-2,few,TGTGCCAGCAGCGTACTTGTCTCCGGGGGCCTGGCCGGGGAGCTGTTTTTT,CASSVLVSGGLAGELFF
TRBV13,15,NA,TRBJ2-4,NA,TGTGCCAGCAGCCTTTGGACTGGCATTAAGAAGATTCAGTACTTC,CASSLWTGIKKIQYF
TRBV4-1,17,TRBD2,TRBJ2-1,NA,TGCGCCAGCAGCCACCGACTAGCGGGGGACTTCTACAATGAGCAGTTCTTC,CASSHRLAGDFYNEQFF
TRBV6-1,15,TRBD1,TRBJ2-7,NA,TGTGCCAGCAGTCCTCGGACAGGGGTCGTCTACGAGCAGTACTTC,CASSPRTGVVYEQYF
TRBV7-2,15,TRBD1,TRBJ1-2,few,TGTGCCAGCAGCGGAGGGACAGGGCTTAACTATGGCTACACCTTC,CASSGGTGLNYGYTF
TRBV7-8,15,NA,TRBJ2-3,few,TGTGCCAGCAGCTTAGAACTAAAGGGTACAGATACGCAGTATTTT,CASSLELKGTDTQYF
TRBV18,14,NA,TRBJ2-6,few,TGTGCCAGTACACCATCGTACGGGGCCAACGTCCTGACTTTC,CASTPSYGANVLTF
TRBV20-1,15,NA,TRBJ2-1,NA,TGCAGTGCTAGAGAACGACTAAGCCCCTACAATGAGCAGTTCTTC,CSARERLSPYNEQFF
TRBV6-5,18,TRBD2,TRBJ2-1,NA,TGTGCCAGCAGTTACTCTAGCGGGAGGGGTCTGTCCTACAATGAGCAGTTCTTC,CASSYSSGRGLSYNEQFF
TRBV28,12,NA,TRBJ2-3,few,TGTGCCAGCAGTTTGGTCACAGATACGCAGTATTTT,CASSLVTDTQYF
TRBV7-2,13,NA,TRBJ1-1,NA,TGTGCCAGCAGCTTATATCTCTTCACTGAAGCTTTCTTT,CASSLYLFTEAFF
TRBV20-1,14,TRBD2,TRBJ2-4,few,TGCAGTGCTAGAGAGGGGACTAGTAGGAACATTCAGTACTTC,CSAREGTSRNIQYF
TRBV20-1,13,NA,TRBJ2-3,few,TGCAGCCTTCTCGGGCTACACACAGATACGCAGTATTTT,CSLLGLHTDTQYF
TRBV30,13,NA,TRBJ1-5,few,TGTGCCTGGAGACGGGGAAGAAATCAGCCCCAGCATTTT,CAWRRGRNQPQHF
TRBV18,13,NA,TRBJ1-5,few,TGTGCCAGCTCACAGGGTAGCAATCAGCCCCAGCATTTT,CASSQGSNQPQHF
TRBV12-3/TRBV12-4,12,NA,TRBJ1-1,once,TGTGCCAGCAGTTCGGGACTGGAAGAAGCTTTCTTT,CASSSGLEEAFF
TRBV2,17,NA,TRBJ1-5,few,TGTGCCAGCAGTGACCCTCCGACAGCCAAAGGCAATCAGCCCCAGCATTTT,CASSDPPTAKGNQPQHF
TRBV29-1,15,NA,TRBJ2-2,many,TGCAGCGTTGAACTAAATACCAAGAACACCGGGGAGCTGTTTTTT,CSVELNTKNTGELFF
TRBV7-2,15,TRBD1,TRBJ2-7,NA,TGTGCCAGCAGCTTGAAGACAGGGGCGTCCTACGAGCAGTACTTC,CASSLKTGASYEQYF
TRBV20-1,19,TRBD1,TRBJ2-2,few,TGCAGTGCAAGACACAGGGGGCCATGGCTTCCCGAGAACACCGGGGAGCTGTTTTTT,CSARHRGPWLPENTGELFF
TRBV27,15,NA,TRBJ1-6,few,TGTGCCAGCAGTCCGAGGGGGGAGTGGGATTCACCCCTCCACTTT,CASSPRGEWDSPLHF
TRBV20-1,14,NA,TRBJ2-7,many,TGCAGTGCTAGAGATAGCGGCCACTCCTACGAGCAGTACTTC,CSARDSGHSYEQYF
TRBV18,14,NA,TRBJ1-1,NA,TGTGCCAGCTCACCCACAGGGACGAACACTGAAGCTTTCTTT,CASSPTGTNTEAFF
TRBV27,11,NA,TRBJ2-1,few,TGTGCCAGCAGTCCCCCCACGGGAGAAACCTTC,CASSPPTGETF
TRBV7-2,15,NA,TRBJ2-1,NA,TGTGCCAGCAGCTTAAATCCGAGCTCCTACAATGAGCAGTTCTTC,CASSLNPSSYNEQFF
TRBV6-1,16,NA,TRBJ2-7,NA,TGTGCCAGCAGTGAACGGACCCCACCAGCCCCCTACGAGCAGTACTTC,CASSERTPPAPYEQYF
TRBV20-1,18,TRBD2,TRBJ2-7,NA,TGCAGTGCTAGTGGCCTGGGACTAGCGGGAAAAAGGAACTACGAGCAGTACTTC,CSASGLGLAGKRNYEQYF
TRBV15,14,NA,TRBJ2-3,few,TGTGCCACCAGCAGACGTTCAAGCACAGATACGCAGTATTTT,CATSRRSSTDTQYF